This entry concerns a single TCR beta chain. The antigen is undetermined. The data were taken from a study of graft-versus-host responses after intestinal transplantation. At the level of the study: Anti-thymocyte globulin served as induction for all recipients, who then took tacrolimus and steroids for three to four years. The study, taken as a whole, reports: The recipient marrow held GvH clones, and some of them showed up first in ileum or blood. High graft-versus-host to host-versus-graft T cell clonal ratios marked allografts of patients with graft-donor macrochimerism. Early post-transplant declines in HvG were associated with peak levels of circulating GvH clones.

TCRdb's copy holds only in-frame clones and misses some; the assay was immunoSEQ multiplex PCR. The profile covers about 97,000 clones, with 80% to 95% appearing a single time and over 0.06% taken by the ten largest. The clonotype comes from a human donor who was the organ donor for an intestinal transplant. The sample consisted of unstimulated CD8+ T cells sorted from spleen or lymph node cells, taken before transplant.

CDR3 DNA sequence: TGTGCCAGCAGCCCATCTAGCGGCCTTTACAATGAGCAGTTCTTC. Protein product: CASSPSSGLYNEQFF. The chain is built from TRBV7-9 and TRBJ2-1, with TRBD2 matching 7 bases. V was pared by 5 bases and J by 4 bases, with 8 bases of the junction left unmatched. The CDR3 is 15 residues long. Germline V gene data show CDR1 as SEHNR and CDR2 as FQNEAQ (reference sequence).